Each of the 11 T cell receptor beta chains below was sequenced from the same sample in a study of cytomegalovirus exposure and HLA in healthy donors. The protocol was immunoSEQ multiplex PCR, while the TCRdb copy is restricted to in-frame clones and leaves out a portion. The table has about 120,000 clones, about 84% seen once. The sequenced material came from PBMCs. These receptors all stem from a woman in her twenties or thirties in good health and CMV-seronegative.

This clone was seen only once. The rearrangement uses TRBV25-1 and TRBJ2-7; perhaps TRBD1 as D (6 bases). The CDR3 is 13 amino acids. The germline V and J ends were trimmed by 6 bases and 0 bases, with 9 bases remaining between them. CDR1 is MGHDK and CDR2 is SYGVNS in the germline V gene. CDR3 in DNA: TGTGCCAGCAGAGGACAGAGCTCCTACGAGCAGTACTTC. Translated, it gives CASRGQSSYEQYF.

A note on this clone: Other DNA sequences in the sample encode the same CDR3. The J gene is TRBJ1-2, the V gene TRBV14; D is uncertain. The CDR3 has 14 residues. V was cut by 0 bases and J by 3 bases, with 8 bases left in between. Looked up from germline, CDR1 is SGHDN and CDR2 is FVKESK. CDR3 sequence: CASSQDGGDYGYTF. The CDR3 bases are TGTGCCAGCAGCCAAGATGGCGGGGACTATGGCTACACCTTC.

The chain combines TRBV15 with TRBJ1-1; D possibly corresponds to TRBD1 (6 bases). The germline CDR1 and CDR2 sequences are LNHNV and YYDKDF (reference sequence). Trimming took off 2 bases at V and 4 bases at J, with 8 bases between the two ends. The CDR3 is made up of 13 amino acids. The CDR3 protein is CATSRTGFTEAFF. The CDR3 nucleotides read TGTGCCACCAGCAGAACAGGGTTCACTGAAGCTTTCTTT.

This clone was seen only once. The rearrangement links TRBV6-5 to TRBJ1-1; the D gene is possibly TRBD1 (6 bases). Trimming removed 6 bases at V and 4 bases at J, with 18 bases between. The CDR3 extends over 15 amino acids. CDR1 is MNHEY, CDR2 SVGAGI, per germline. DNA for the CDR3: TGTGCCAGCAGGTCCGATACAGGGAAAACCACTGAAGCTTTCTTT. Translation: CASRSDTGKTTEAFF.

The chain employs TRBV11-2 and TRBJ2-5; 9 positions match TRBD2. V shed 5 bases and J 9 bases; nucleotides not matched to a gene: 13. This CDR3 is built from 15 residues. The V gene's germline CDR1 is SGHAT and CDR2 FQNNGV. The CDR3 sequence is CASSPGPFPSGAQYF. The CDR3 nucleotides are TGTGCCAGCAGCCCCGGACCCTTCCCTAGCGGGGCCCAGTACTTC.

This chain links TRBV7-9 with TRBJ1-3; 7 bases are shared with TRBD1. Unmatched junction bases numbered 2, after V lost 6 bases and J lost 0 bases. CDR1 is SEHNR, CDR2 FQNEAQ, per germline (reference sequence). The CDR3 totals 14 residues. The CDR3 spells CASRGTASGNTIYF. The CDR3 DNA follows: TGTGCCAGCAGAGGGACAGCCTCTGGAAACACCATATATTTT.

CDR3 DNA: TGTGCCACCAGCAGAGATTTGGAGAACTATGGCTACACCTTC. Its translation: CATSRDLENYGYTF. V usage is TRBV15 and J usage is TRBJ1-2; D gene unclear. This CDR3 region has 14 residues. The ends were cut back, 0 bases at V and 2 bases at J, with 7 bases in the middle. CDR1 is LNHNV and CDR2 is YYDKDF in the germline V gene (reference sequence).

The chain combines TRBV4-1 with TRBJ2-5; maybe TRBD2 (7 bases). The CDR3 is 16 residues long. V was clipped by 0 bases and J by 2 bases, with 13 bases between them. From germline, CDR1 is MGHRA and CDR2 YSYEKL. For the CDR3, the DNA is TGCGCCAGCAGCCAAGAAGGGGGGGCCAGACAAGAGACCCAGTACTTC. This gives the protein CASSQEGGARQETQYF.

The chain uses TRBV7-8 and TRBJ1-2; D is uncertain. CDR3 length: 15 residues. V dropped 5 bases and J dropped 8 bases, with 21 bases sitting between them. Germline CDR1 reads SGHVS; CDR2 reads FQNEAQ. In nucleotides, the CDR3 is TGTGCCAGCAGCCCACTCCCCCAGGCCTCTATGGGCTACACCTTC. This gives the protein CASSPLPQASMGYTF.

The chain combines TRBV5-4 with TRBJ1-4; tentatively, D is TRBD1 (6 bases). Trimming cost V 4 bases and J 3 bases, with 13 bases left between them. In germline, CDR1 is SGHNT, CDR2 YYREEE (reference sequence). The CDR3 loop spans 15 amino acids. CDR3 sequence reads: CASSPTGRANEKLFF. CDR3 nucleotide sequence: TGTGCCAGCAGCCCTACAGGGAGAGCTAATGAAAAACTGTTTTTT.

V usage is TRBV19 and J usage is TRBJ2-2; D is ambiguous. The length of the CDR3 is 15 residues. Trimming took off 0 bases at V and 0 bases at J, with 5 bases between the two ends. Germline V gives CDR1 LNHDA, CDR2 SQIVND (reference sequence). In nucleotides, the CDR3 is TGTGCCAGTAGTATAGAACCTACGAACACCGGGGAGCTGTTTTTT. It codes for CASSIEPTNTGELFF. Full variable domain (rest looked up from reference TRBV19 and TRBJ2-2): DGGITQSPKYLFRKEGQNVTLSCEQNLNHDAMYWYRQDPGQGLRLIYYSQIVNDFQKGDIAEGYSVSREKKESFPLTVTSAQKNPTAFYLCASSIEPTNTGELFFGEGSRLTVL.